This paragraph covers one TCR beta chain sequence. The antigen it recognizes is unknown. No base quality information exists; no much larger clone differs at one position. The data originate from a study of shared clonotypes between healthy human individuals (dated by TCRdb to the early 2020s). At the level of the whole study: Three men and two women, aged 18 to 49 years, made up the cohort. For each donor, CD4 naive and CD4 memory were each run on three plates, CD8 naive on two plates, and CD8 memory on one plate. To estimate repertoire size and how much clonotypes are shared between individuals, the study performed deep sequencing of blood TCR repertoires from a handful of healthy adults. To increase sequencing depth and limit assay-specific biases, different laboratories used diverse techniques to prepare libraries and sequence TCR repertoires. Per donor, leukapheresis produced somewhere between about 0.94 and 9.5 billion PBMCs. Results the study describes overall, beyond this receptor: Pairwise subsampling led to the expectation that sequencing depth would affect the degree of clonotype sharing among donors. Because the study included a small number of donors, the genetic and exposure-history diversity represented was limited. Sampling was limited to blood, and TCR repertoires in tissue likely differ from TCR repertoires in blood. Naive subsets generally had larger estimated clonotype richness than memory subsets did. Clonotypes shared by all four sorted-subset donors showed higher generation probabilities than non-shared clonotypes. Even with the large sequencing depth, rarefaction of the sorted-subset datasets indicated that sequencing was incomplete. Around 5.4% of naive CD4, 3.5% of naive CD8, approximately 2.2% of memory CD4, and more than 0.35% of memory CD8 clonotypes were shared across several donors.

Using the deep immunoSEQ assay, multiplex PCR amplified TCR CDR3 regions from genomic DNA. Extracted genomic DNA from each cell subset was spread evenly across all wells of several immunoSEQ 96-well plates, with each plate serving as a replicate. For sorted subsets, each replicate PCR was loaded with 200 ng genomic DNA, equivalent to 25,000 to 30,000 T cell genomes. Purified libraries were measured with a Qubit 3.0 fluorometer, size-checked on a Bioanalyzer 2100, and measured again with the KAPA Library Quantification kit. Each immunoSEQ 96-well plate was sequenced on its own single-read 150-cycle Illumina NextSeq 550 flow cell. The paper's processing steps were these. Because the immunoSEQ output included only junctional sequences and no quality scores, the filtering could not be the same as the filtering used for full-length reads. To assign V/J genes and CDR3, sequences were annotated using PyIR, a Python wrapper for IgBLAST v1.9, with IMGT germline references. Reads were filtered out if the reads had weak V/J assignments (E-value above 1e-6), no CDR3, stop codons, out-of-frame junctions, or ambiguous translated residues. A V3J clonotype was defined by an identical inferred V gene, J gene, and CDR3 amino acid sequence. Percentage overlap between repertoires was calculated by dividing the number of shared unique clonotypes by the size of the smaller repertoire. Richness of each repertoire was evaluated using RTK rarefaction, the Chao1 estimator, and Recon v2.1 estimates of unobserved clonotypes. Generation probabilities were computed with OLGA for all TCRbeta clonotypes obtained by the gDNA method from four donors. Held by TCRdb, this immuneACCESS table contains in-frame sequences only and omits some clones. Under half of the omission traces to an unresolved V gene where checked; the cause of the rest is unknown. V and J calls and clone size are those listed in that table; D and trimming were worked out from the DNA. The sample table lists over 700,000 clones, roughly two thirds of them with a count of one. Under 2% of the sample is in the top ten clones.

The donors were healthy, HIV-negative adults with no recently reported acute infections or vaccinations. Only Caucasian adults living in Nashville, Tennessee, USA were represented among the donors. CD4+ T cells were enriched through magnetic negative selection, after which naive cells were positively selected on CD45RA and the remaining negative fraction served as the memory subset. Blood was obtained by leukapheresis, after which PBMCs were separated by Ficoll-Histopaque density gradient centrifugation and cryopreserved in liquid nitrogen vapor phase. Analytical flow cytometry was used to check the purity and quantity of each magnetically sorted T cell population. Each sorted fraction had its genomic DNA isolated and then quantified by UV absorbance on a Nanodrop 2000c. For this chain, trimming is 3 bases at the V end and 5 bases at the J end, and the number of junction bases without a gene match is 7. The CDR3, from cysteine to phenylalanine, totals 14 residues. Only the CDR3 portion is preserved as DNA: 42 bases, with reading frame beginning at the first base. CDR1 SQVTM and CDR2 ANQGSEA are derived from the germline V gene.

Sequenced input: memory CD4+ T cells sorted from blood. Explained via the paper, the cell subset or site label denotes: CD45RA-negative fraction. This TCR was sampled from a woman aged 25 to 39 in good health. This receptor chain uses TRBV29-1 and TRBJ2-5, and 9 bases in between align with TRBD1. The DNA is TGCAGCGTTGACGGACAGGGGATAATGGAGACCCAGTACTTC. It translates to CSVDGQGIMETQYF. The full variable domain, with segments outside the CDR3 supplied by the reference TRBV29-1 and TRBJ2-5 proteins, appears as SAVISQKPSRDICQRGTSLTIQCQVDSQVTMMFWYRQQPGQSLTLIATANQGSEATYESGFVIDKFPISRPNLTFSTLTVSNMSPEDSSIYLCSVDGQGIMETQYFGPGTRLLVL.